Listed here are 26 T cell receptor beta chains from one sample, sequenced in a study of T cell responses to AZD1222 COVID-19 vaccine. The table came from immunoSEQ multiplex PCR; TCRdb's copy has only in-frame clones and leaves some out. The sample holds approximately 96,000 clones, approximately 90% seen once. The source was peripheral blood, collected 28 days after the second AZD1222 dose. The source of these receptors is an adult who received the AZD1222 COVID-19 vaccine.

The CDR3 is CASRGRDRYTGELFF. CDR3 coding DNA: TGTGCCAGTAGGGGCCGGGACAGATACACCGGGGAGCTGTTTTTT. The genes are TRBV19 and TRBJ2-2; 7 nucleotides agree with TRBD1. Trimming took 6 bases from V and 3 from J; bases not matched to a gene: 7. The CDR3 runs to 15 residues. Germline V gives CDR1 LNHDA, CDR2 SQIVND (reference sequence). The whole variable domain, filled in from reference TRBV19 and TRBJ2-2, reads DGGITQSPKYLFRKEGQNVTLSCEQNLNHDAMYWYRQDPGQGLRLIYYSQIVNDFQKGDIAEGYSVSREKKESFPLTVTSAQKNPTAFYLCASRGRDRYTGELFFGEGSRLTVL.

The chain has TRBV2 and TRBJ1-5; possible D gene TRBD1, 6 bases. Germline V gene lookup returns CDR1 SNHLY and CDR2 FYNNEI. This CDR3 is 15 amino acids long. The V and J ends lost 2 bases and 6 bases respectively, with 14 bases between them. DNA of the CDR3: TGTGCCAGCAGTGAATGGGCAGGGGAGGGTCAGCCCCAGCATTTT. As protein: CASSEWAGEGQPQHF.

The chain carries TRBV2 and TRBJ2-3; D is unresolved. Germline V gene sequence: CDR1 SNHLY, CDR2 FYNNEI. V lost 4 bases and J lost 1, with 9 bases in between. The CDR3 is 14 residues long. CDR3 nucleotides: TGTGCCAGCAGTGGGCCCTCCCGCACAGATACGCAGTATTTT. Translated: CASSGPSRTDTQYF.

This sequence joins TRBV19 and TRBJ2-7; no clear D. The CDR3 loop spans 13 amino acids. V lost 4 bases, J lost 2 bases, and 9 bases lay in between. Per germline, CDR1 LNHDA and CDR2 SQIVND (reference sequence). The chain's CDR3 is CASSTGLAYEQYF. The CDR3 coding sequence is TGTGCCAGTAGTACTGGTTTGGCCTACGAGCAGTACTTC.

J is TRBJ1-2 and V is TRBV19; 8 bases are a match to TRBD1. With 5 bases clipped from V and 6 bases from J, the junction kept 8 bases outside the gene matches. The V gene's germline CDR1 is LNHDA and CDR2 SQIVND (reference sequence). The CDR3 is 14 amino acids. The DNA of the CDR3 is TGTGCCAGTAGTCCCCGGACAGGGTTAAATGGCTACACCTTC. Its protein is CASSPRTGLNGYTF.

The chain uses TRBV7-9 and TRBJ1-2, with TRBD1 identical over 11 bases. Germline V gene lookup returns CDR1 SEHNR and CDR2 FQNEAQ (reference sequence). CDR3 length equals 17 residues. V lost 1 base to trimming and J lost 4 bases; unmatched junction nucleotides: 8. The CDR3 region has the DNA TGTGCCAGCAGCTTAGGTTCCTCGGGACAGGGGGGCTATGGCTACACCTTC. As protein: CASSLGSSGQGGYGYTF.

The chain joins TRBV19 to TRBJ1-1, with 7 nucleotides matching TRBD1. The junction had 3 bases not matched to a gene; V was cut back by 4 bases and J by 1 base. Germline lookup yields CDR1 LNHDA and CDR2 SQIVND (reference sequence). The CDR3 extends over 14 amino acids. The CDR3 spells CASSTQGWNTEAFF. The CDR3, as DNA: TGTGCCAGTAGTACACAGGGGTGGAACACTGAAGCTTTCTTT.

This clone came up once. The J gene is TRBJ2-5, the V gene TRBV19, with 7 nucleotides matching TRBD2. Germline values: CDR1 LNHDA, CDR2 SQIVND (reference sequence). J lost 8 bases, V lost 1 base, and 7 bases had no gene match. This CDR3 has 14 residues. The CDR3 protein is CASSIGAGAGTQYF. CDR3 DNA: TGTGCCAGTAGTATAGGGGCTGGAGCGGGAACCCAGTACTTC.

V and J are TRBV7-2 and TRBJ1-1; 9 nucleotides match TRBD1. Looked up from germline, CDR1 is SGHTA and CDR2 is FQGNSA. This CDR3 is built from 13 residues. V trimming: 5 bases; J trimming: 6 bases; junction bases outside the gene matches: 4. In nucleotides, the CDR3 is TGTGCCAGCAGCCAACAGGGGGCGGCTGAAGCTTTCTTT. It is translated as CASSQQGAAEAFF. The complete variable domain, with remaining parts taken from reference TRBV7-2 and TRBJ1-1, reads GAGVSQSPSNKVTEKGKDVELRCDPISGHTALYWYRQSLGQGLEFLIYFQGNSAPDKSGLPSDRFSAERTGGSVSTLTIQRTQQEDSAVYLCASSQQGAAEAFFGQGTRLTVV.

This clone was counted ten times or more. This chain uses TRBV5-4 with TRBJ1-1; 8 positions match TRBD1. Germline V gene data show CDR1 as SGHNT and CDR2 as YYREEE (reference sequence). V shed 2 bases and J 6 bases; nucleotides not matched to a gene: 9. This CDR3 is 15 amino acids long. The chain's CDR3 is CASSFPGTGIPEAFF. The CDR3 DNA reads as TGTGCCAGCAGCTTCCCCGGGACAGGTATTCCTGAAGCTTTCTTT.

The chain joins TRBV2 to TRBJ1-1, with a weak D call TRBD1 (5 bases). Looked up from germline, CDR1 is SNHLY and CDR2 is FYNNEI. The CDR3 is 13 residues long. The ends were cut back, 7 bases at V and 6 bases at J, with 15 bases in the middle. The CDR3 reads CASTREGVAEAFF. The CDR3 nucleotides are TGTGCCAGCACCAGGGAAGGGGTCGCTGAAGCTTTCTTT.

The rearrangement links TRBV9 to TRBJ2-5; the D gene could be TRBD1 or TRBD2 (5 bases each). Looked up from germline, CDR1 is SGDLS and CDR2 is YYNGEE. The CDR3 extends over 13 amino acids. Between the trimmed V and J ends, which lost 0 bases and 5 bases, there was a span of 8 bases. CDR3 in amino acids: CASSVGWGETQYF. The CDR3 coding sequence is TGTGCCAGCAGCGTAGGATGGGGGGAGACCCAGTACTTC.

This clone appeared once. The chain recombines TRBV5-4 with TRBJ2-5; TRBD1 is a possible D gene (6 bases). The germline V gene encodes CDR1 SGHNT and CDR2 YYREEE (reference sequence). This CDR3 region has 16 residues. The V gene lost 0 bases and the J gene lost 1 base, with 13 bases spanning the gap. CDR3 protein: CASSLAVGGSQETQYF. Here the CDR3 DNA reads TGTGCCAGCAGCTTGGCCGTTGGGGGCAGCCAAGAGACCCAGTACTTC.

This sequence joins TRBV5-1 and TRBJ1-1; a weak D match, TRBD1 (5 bases). V was pared by 2 bases and J by 3 bases, with 8 bases between. Looked up from germline, CDR1 is SGHRS and CDR2 is YFSETQ. This CDR3 contains 13 residues. The CDR3: CASSFTGDTEAFF. Written as DNA, the CDR3 is TGCGCCAGCAGCTTTACGGGGGACACTGAAGCTTTCTTT.

The chain has TRBV6-5 and TRBJ2-3; no clear D. Germline V lookup: CDR1 MNHEY, CDR2 SVGAGI. V shed 2 bases and J shed 0 bases, with 9 bases lying between them. The CDR3 has 15 residues. The CDR3 nucleotides read TGTGCCAGCAGTTACGTCCCGGCGAGCACAGATACGCAGTATTTT. It codes for CASSYVPASTDTQYF.

The chain combines TRBV4-1 with TRBJ2-3; no firm D call. The CDR3 extends over 13 amino acids. Trimming removed 3 bases from V and 4 bases from J, with 8 bases in between. Germline values: CDR1 MGHRA, CDR2 YSYEKL. The CDR3 nucleotides read TGCGCCAGCAGCCAGTGGCAGCCAGATACGCAGTATTTT. The encoded protein is CASSQWQPDTQYF.

The CDR3 loop reads CASSPVAGTYGYTF. The CDR3 nucleotides read TGCGCCAGCAGCCCAGTGGCTGGGACCTATGGCTACACCTTC. This chain connects TRBV5-1 to TRBJ1-2; D may be TRBD1 (5 bases). V dropped 4 bases and J dropped 4 bases, with 14 bases sitting between them. This CDR3 has 14 amino acids. Germline CDR1 is SGHRS and CDR2 is YFSETQ.

The V gene is TRBV19, the J gene TRBJ2-7; D perhaps matches TRBD2 (6 bases). This CDR3 contains 14 residues. Per germline, CDR1 LNHDA and CDR2 SQIVND (reference sequence). Between the trimmed V and J ends, which lost 3 bases and 0 bases, there was a span of 9 bases. The chain's CDR3 is CASSIGGVSYEQYF. CDR3 in DNA: TGTGCCAGTAGTATTGGCGGGGTCTCCTACGAGCAGTACTTC.

The chain combines TRBV19 with TRBJ1-5; no firm D call. Trimming cost V 9 bases and J 9 bases, with 21 bases left between them. The CDR3 has 14 amino acids. CDR1 is LNHDA, CDR2 SQIVND, per germline (reference sequence). The CDR3 bases are TGTGCCAGCGAGTATGGTTTAGGCACTTCGCCCCAGCATTTT. It codes for CASEYGLGTSPQHF.

The V and J genes are TRBV5-4 and TRBJ1-1; D not certain. The CDR3 extends over 17 amino acids. Per germline, CDR1 SGHNT and CDR2 YYREEE (reference sequence). V lost 0 bases and J 2 bases, leaving 17 bases between the germline ends. CDR3 loop: CASSLAKAPFFNTEAFF. Here the CDR3 DNA reads TGTGCCAGCAGCTTGGCCAAGGCCCCCTTCTTTAACACTGAAGCTTTCTTT.

The CDR3: CASSLKHSGRNHTEAFF. The CDR3 nucleotides are TGTGCCAGCAGCTTGAAGCACTCAGGGAGGAACCACACTGAAGCTTTCTTT. The V and J genes are TRBV5-7 and TRBJ1-1, with a weak D call TRBD1 (5 bases). TRBV5-7 falls under the ORF class, with uncertain function. V was shortened by 1 base and J by 3 bases, with 19 bases between the two germline ends. The CDR3 is 17 amino acids.

A remark on this clone: The sample carries other DNA sequences with the same CDR3. This chain links TRBV7-6 with TRBJ1-3; TRBD1 aligns across 7 bases. The CDR3 consists of 15 residues. V was clipped by 3 bases and J by 0 bases; unmatched bases: 2. CDR1 and CDR2 (germline): SGHVS, FNYEAQ. CDR3 bases: TGTGCCAGCAGCTTGGGACAGAACTCTGGAAACACCATATATTTT. Amino acids: CASSLGQNSGNTIYF.

J is TRBJ1-5 and V is TRBV29-1; possible D gene TRBD1, 5 bases. Looked up from germline, CDR1 is SQVTM and CDR2 is ANQGSEA. This CDR3 contains 13 residues. Deletions cut 4 bases from V and 5 bases from J, with 12 bases between. In nucleotides, the CDR3 is TGCAGCGTTGCGGCCGGGACGGATCAGCCCCAGCATTTT. It is translated as CSVAAGTDQPQHF. Filled out from reference TRBV29-1 and TRBJ1-5, the complete variable domain reads SAVISQKPSRDICQRGTSLTIQCQVDSQVTMMFWYRQQPGQSLTLIATANQGSEATYESGFVIDKFPISRPNLTFSTLTVSNMSPEDSSIYLCSVAAGTDQPQHFGDGTRLSIL.

This clone was seen just once. The chain joins TRBV2 to TRBJ2-1; 10 bases line up with TRBD2. CDR1 is SNHLY and CDR2 is FYNNEI in the germline V gene. CDR3 length: 17 residues. V lost 2 bases and J lost 4; bases outside the gene matches: 8. Here the CDR3 DNA reads TGTGCCAGCAGTGAATGGGCTAGCGGGAGCCGTTACAATGAGCAGTTCTTC. It is translated as CASSEWASGSRYNEQFF.

The genes are TRBV5-1 and TRBJ1-1; D unresolved. Germline-derived CDR1 and CDR2 are SGHRS and YFSETQ. The CDR3 is made up of 14 amino acids. Trimming shortened V by 0 bases and J by 4 bases, and 10 bases separated the two germline ends. CDR3 amino acids: CASSLAGTSTEAFF. The CDR3 nucleotides read TGCGCCAGCAGCTTGGCCGGTACGTCCACTGAAGCTTTCTTT.

This chain links TRBV25-1 with TRBJ2-5, with D maybe TRBD1 (6 bases). CDR1 and CDR2 from the germline V gene are MGHDK and SYGVNS. The CDR3 consists of 15 residues. V was pared by 1 base and J by 1 base, with 10 bases between. The CDR3 spells CASSESGAFQETQYF. The CDR3 DNA reads as TGTGCCAGCAGTGAATCAGGGGCGTTCCAAGAGACCCAGTACTTC. The full variable domain, in which reference TRBV25-1 and TRBJ2-5 provide the parts outside the CDR3, is EADIYQTPRYLVIGTGKKITLECSQTMGHDKMYWYQQDPGMELHLIHYSYGVNSTEKGDLSSESTVSRIRTEHFPLTLESARPSHTSQYLCASSESGAFQETQYFGPGTRLLVL.